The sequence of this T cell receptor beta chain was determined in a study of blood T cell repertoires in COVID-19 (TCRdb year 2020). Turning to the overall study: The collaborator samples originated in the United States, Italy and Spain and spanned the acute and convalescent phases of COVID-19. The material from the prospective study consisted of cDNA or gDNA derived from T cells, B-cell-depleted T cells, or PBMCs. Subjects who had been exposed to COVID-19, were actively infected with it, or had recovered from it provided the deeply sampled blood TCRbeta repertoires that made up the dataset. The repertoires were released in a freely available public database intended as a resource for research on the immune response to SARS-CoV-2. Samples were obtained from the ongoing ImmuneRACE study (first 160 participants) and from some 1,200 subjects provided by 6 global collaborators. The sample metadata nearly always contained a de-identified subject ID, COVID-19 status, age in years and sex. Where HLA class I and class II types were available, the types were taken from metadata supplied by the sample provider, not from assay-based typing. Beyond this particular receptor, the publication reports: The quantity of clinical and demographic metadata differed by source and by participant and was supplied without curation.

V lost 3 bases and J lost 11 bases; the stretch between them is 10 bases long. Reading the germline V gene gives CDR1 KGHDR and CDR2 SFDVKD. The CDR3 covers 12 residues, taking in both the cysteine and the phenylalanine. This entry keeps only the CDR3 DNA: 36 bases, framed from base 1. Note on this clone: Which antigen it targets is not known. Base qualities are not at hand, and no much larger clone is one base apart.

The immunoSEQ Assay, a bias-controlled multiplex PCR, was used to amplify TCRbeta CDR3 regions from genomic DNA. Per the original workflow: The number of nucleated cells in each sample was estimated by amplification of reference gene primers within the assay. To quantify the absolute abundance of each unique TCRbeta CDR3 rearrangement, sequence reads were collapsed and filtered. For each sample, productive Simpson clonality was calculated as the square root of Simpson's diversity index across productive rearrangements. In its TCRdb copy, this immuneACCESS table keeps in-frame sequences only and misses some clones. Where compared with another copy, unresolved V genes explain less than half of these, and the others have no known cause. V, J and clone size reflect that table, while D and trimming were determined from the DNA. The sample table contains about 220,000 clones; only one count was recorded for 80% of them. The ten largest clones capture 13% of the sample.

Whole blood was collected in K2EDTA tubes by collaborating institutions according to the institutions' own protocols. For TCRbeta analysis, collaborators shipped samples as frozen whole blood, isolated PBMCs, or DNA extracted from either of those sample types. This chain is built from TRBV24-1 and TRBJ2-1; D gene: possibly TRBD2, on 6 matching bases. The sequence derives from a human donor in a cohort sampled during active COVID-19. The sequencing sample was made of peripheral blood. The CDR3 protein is CATSDPGLKQFF. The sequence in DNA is TGTGCCACCAGTGATCCTGGACTAAAGCAGTTCTTC.